These 27 T cell receptor beta chains share one sample of origin, sequenced in a study of T cell responses to AZD1222 COVID-19 vaccine. Profiled with immunoSEQ multiplex PCR; TCRdb holds only in-frame clones, not every one. This table has 60,000 to 70,000 clones, 75% to 85% appearing once. The specimen was peripheral blood, collected on day 0 of AZD1222 vaccination. The receptors here all came from an adult in good health.

The chain couples TRBV5-6 to TRBJ2-1; D not certain. V was trimmed by 0 bases and J by 7 bases, leaving 5 bases between them. The CDR3 runs 12 residues. Germline lookup yields CDR1 SGHDT and CDR2 YYEEEE. CDR3: CASSLEFNEQFF. In DNA, the CDR3 is TGTGCCAGCAGCTTGGAGTTTAATGAGCAGTTCTTC. The full variable domain, its missing parts supplied by reference TRBV5-6 and TRBJ2-1, is DAGVTQSPTHLIKTRGQQVTLRCSPKSGHDTVSWYQQALGQGPQFIFQYYEEEERQRGNFPDRFSGHQFPNYSSELNVNALLLGDSALYLCASSLEFNEQFFGPGTRLTVL.

This clone was observed a few times. This chain joins TRBV12-3 or TRBV12-4 and TRBJ2-7; weak D call: TRBD2 (5 bases). V lost 7 bases to trimming and J lost 5 bases, with 12 bases between them. This CDR3 contains 12 residues. The CDR3 is CASTSEAHEQYF. Here the CDR3 DNA reads TGTGCCAGCACCTCGGAGGCCCACGAGCAGTACTTC.

The V call is TRBV5-1, the J call TRBJ2-3, with TRBD2 matching over 8 bases. Germline values: CDR1 SGHRS, CDR2 YFSETQ. With V trimmed by 4 bases and J by 4 bases, 11 bases remained unmatched. The CDR3 covers 16 residues. CDR3 residues: CASSPRIAGRSDTQYF. The CDR3 region has the DNA TGCGCCAGCAGCCCTCGTATAGCGGGACGATCAGATACGCAGTATTTT.

The CDR3 is CASSLGSYEQYF. In DNA form, the CDR3 reads TGTGCCAGCAGCTTAGGGTCCTACGAGCAGTACTTC. The rearrangement uses TRBV11-3 and TRBJ2-7, with D hard to call. Germline values: CDR1 SGHNT, CDR2 YENEEA. V lost 1 base and J 1 base, leaving 2 bases between the germline ends. The CDR3 has 12 amino acids.

This chain connects TRBV19 to TRBJ1-5; TRBD1 aligns across 7 bases. Unmatched junction bases numbered 4, after V lost 1 base and J lost 4 bases. CDR3 length: 15 residues. From germline, CDR1 is LNHDA and CDR2 SQIVND (reference sequence). In DNA form, the CDR3 reads TGTGCCAGTAGTATAGCCGGACAGGCTAATCAGCCCCAGCATTTT. Translation gives CASSIAGQANQPQHF. Drawing the rest from reference TRBV19 and TRBJ1-5, the complete variable domain is DGGITQSPKYLFRKEGQNVTLSCEQNLNHDAMYWYRQDPGQGLRLIYYSQIVNDFQKGDIAEGYSVSREKKESFPLTVTSAQKNPTAFYLCASSIAGQANQPQHFGDGTRLSIL.

The rearrangement links TRBV9 to TRBJ1-4, with D possibly being TRBD1 (6 bases). The CDR3 is 15 residues long. CDR1 is SGDLS, CDR2 YYNGEE, per germline. Trimming cost V 0 bases and J 5 bases, with 11 bases left between them. CDR3 bases: TGTGCCAGCAGCGTAGCCGGGACAAGGAATGAAAAACTGTTTTTT. Protein: CASSVAGTRNEKLFF.

The chain recombines TRBV2 with TRBJ2-5; TRBD2 might be the D (5 bases). Germline CDR1 is SNHLY and CDR2 is FYNNEI. Trimming stripped 7 bases from V and 5 bases from J, with 11 bases between. This CDR3 is 12 amino acids long. This CDR3 reads CASMTGEETQYF. CDR3 bases: TGTGCCAGCATGACTGGGGAGGAGACCCAGTACTTC.

Here the CDR3 DNA reads TGCAGCGTTGCCACGGTACCGATCCAAGAGACCCAGTACTTC. This encodes CSVATVPIQETQYF. The V and J genes are TRBV29-1 and TRBJ2-5, with D unresolved. V lost 4 bases and J 1 base, leaving 13 bases between the germline ends. Germline V gene sequence: CDR1 SQVTM, CDR2 ANQGSEA. This CDR3 contains 14 residues.

The rearrangement joins TRBV4-1 to TRBJ1-5; D is undetermined. V shed 3 bases and J shed 4 bases, with 13 bases lying between them. In germline, CDR1 is MGHRA, CDR2 YSYEKL. The CDR3 runs 15 residues. The CDR3, as DNA: TGCGCCAGCAGCCAGGCTCCCGGTTGGAATCAGCCCCAGCATTTT. Translation: CASSQAPGWNQPQHF.

The rearrangement uses TRBV12-5 and TRBJ2-1; D is unresolved. Trimming cost V 6 bases and J 6 bases, with 12 bases left between them. Germline loops: CDR1 LGHNT, CDR2 FRNRAP. The CDR3 loop spans 13 amino acids. CDR3 loop: CASGTLGSNEQFF. In nucleotides, the CDR3 is TGTGCTAGTGGGACGCTAGGTTCCAATGAGCAGTTCTTC.

This sequence joins TRBV28 and TRBJ2-7, with a tentative D call TRBD1 (6 bases). V gave up 8 bases and J gave up 2 bases, with 16 bases separating them. The CDR3 loop spans 14 amino acids. CDR1 MDHEN and CDR2 SYDVKM come from the germline V gene. CDR3 sequence (DNA): TGTGCCAGCCAAACTCAACAGGGAACCTACGAGCAGTACTTC. Translation: CASQTQQGTYEQYF.

This clone turned up a few times. The CDR3 sequence is CASRWTGRGYGYTF. The CDR3 bases are TGTGCCAGCAGGTGGACAGGGCGCGGGTATGGCTACACCTTC. This chain uses TRBV28 with TRBJ1-2; 8 bases match TRBD1. Looked up from germline, CDR1 is MDHEN and CDR2 is SYDVKM. Trimming removed 6 bases from V and 5 bases from J; junction bases left unmatched: 8. CDR3 length equals 14 residues.

This clone has more than one count but fewer than ten. V gene TRBV6-5 combines with J gene TRBJ1-2; D is ambiguous. The V and J ends lost 6 bases and 2 bases respectively, with 16 bases between them. CDR3 length: 15 residues. Germline V CDR1 and CDR2: MNHEY, SVGAGI. The CDR3 DNA is TGTGCCAGCAGCATCTTCCCGGGCCCAAACTATGGCTACACCTTC. Amino acids: CASSIFPGPNYGYTF.

The chain links TRBV11-1 to TRBJ1-6; D gene ambiguous. Trimming took off 2 bases at V and 7 bases at J, with 6 bases between the two ends. Per germline, CDR1 SGHAT and CDR2 FQDESV (reference sequence). There are 13 residues in the CDR3. CDR3 nucleotide sequence: TGTGCCAGCAGCTTATCCTCGAATTCACCCCTCCACTTT. Its translation: CASSLSSNSPLHF.

The rearrangement joins TRBV3-1 (or the pseudogene TRBV3-2) to TRBJ1-1; the D gene is possibly TRBD1 (5 bases). The CDR3 is made up of 12 amino acids. V was clipped by 1 base and J by 10 bases, with 10 bases between them. Germline CDR1 LGHDT, CDR2 YNNKEL (reference sequence). The CDR3 loop is CASSQAGSGAFF. Here the CDR3 DNA reads TGTGCCAGCAGCCAAGCAGGGTCGGGAGCTTTCTTT.

The CDR3 DNA sequence: TGTGCCAGCAGTTATTACCTAGGGGCCCAGGGCGTCCTGACTTTC. It translates to CASSYYLGAQGVLTF. The chain couples TRBV28 to TRBJ2-6, with TRBD1 as a possible D gene (5 bases). Germline CDR1 MDHEN, CDR2 SYDVKM. Trimming took 4 bases from V and 12 from J, leaving 19 bases between them. This CDR3 region has 15 residues. Complete variable domain (other parts from reference TRBV28 and TRBJ2-6): DVKVTQSSRYLVKRTGEKVFLECVQDMDHENMFWYRQDPGLGLRLIYFSYDVKMKEKGDIPEGYSVSREKKERFSLILESASTNQTSMYLCASSYYLGAQGVLTFGAGSRLTVL.

This sequence joins TRBV4-1 and TRBJ1-4; TRBD1 agrees at 9 bases. The CDR3 is 14 residues long. In germline, CDR1 is MGHRA, CDR2 YSYEKL. The V gene end was trimmed by 7 bases and the J gene end by 7 bases; junction bases not matched to a gene: 7. CDR3 DNA sequence: TGCGCCAGCACCTTGGGACAGGGTACTGAAAAACTGTTTTTT. This translates into CASTLGQGTEKLFF.

This sequence joins TRBV5-1 and TRBJ1-2; D is possibly TRBD1 (5 bases). Trimming removed 3 bases at V and 4 bases at J, with 13 bases between. The CDR3 is 14 amino acids. The germline V gene has CDR1 SGHRS and CDR2 YFSETQ. CDR3 in amino acids: CASSSSRESYGYTF. CDR3 nucleotides: TGCGCCAGCAGCTCCAGCAGGGAGAGCTATGGCTACACCTTC.

The chain recombines TRBV5-6 with TRBJ1-5, with D maybe TRBD1 (5 bases). The CDR3 is made up of 18 amino acids. The germline V gene encodes CDR1 SGHDT and CDR2 YYEEEE. Trimming removed 0 bases from V and 6 bases from J, with 22 bases in between. CDR3: CASSLGGPLGYRGQPQHF. CDR3 coding DNA: TGTGCCAGCAGCTTGGGGGGCCCTCTCGGGTACCGGGGTCAGCCCCAGCATTTT.

The chain recombines TRBV7-3 with TRBJ2-1; 7 bases align to TRBD2. The CDR3 spans 15 residues. After removal of 5 bases from V and 4 bases from J, the junction contained 8 bases not matched to a gene. CDR1 is SGHTA, CDR2 FQGTGA, per germline. This chain's CDR3 is CASSPAAGPYNEQFF. The CDR3 region has the DNA TGTGCCAGCAGCCCGGCAGCGGGGCCATACAATGAGCAGTTCTTC. The variable domain in full, completed from reference TRBV7-3 and TRBJ2-1, reads GAGVSQTPSNKVTEKGKYVELRCDPISGHTALYWYRQSLGQGPEFLIYFQGTGAADDSGLPNDRFFAVRPEGSVSTLKIQRTERGDSAVYLCASSPAAGPYNEQFFGPGTRLTVL.

This chain connects TRBV27 to TRBJ1-2, with D unclear. Germline loops: CDR1 MNHEY, CDR2 SMNVEV (reference sequence). Trimming pared 9 bases from V and 4 bases from J, leaving 9 bases between. This CDR3 is built from 11 residues. The CDR3 bases are TGTGCCAGTAAATCTGTCTATGGCTACACCTTC. Its translation is CASKSVYGYTF.

The V and J genes are TRBV18 and TRBJ1-5; possibly TRBD1 for D (5 bases). The V gene's germline CDR1 is KGHSH and CDR2 LQKENI. The CDR3 loop spans 14 amino acids. V was trimmed by 8 bases and J by 4 bases, leaving 15 bases between them. The CDR3 DNA reads as TGTGCCAGCGCCCGGGGGAGGGAAAATCAGCCCCAGCATTTT. Its translation is CASARGRENQPQHF.

V usage is TRBV27 and J usage is TRBJ1-1, with D perhaps matching TRBD1 (5 bases). With 4 bases removed from V and 0 bases from J, the gap between germline ends came to 12 bases. CDR3 length equals 15 residues. The V gene's germline CDR1 is MNHEY and CDR2 SMNVEV (reference sequence). CDR3 amino acids: CASSSRDGLNTEAFF. CDR3 DNA: TGTGCCAGCAGTTCTCGGGACGGTCTGAACACTGAAGCTTTCTTT.

This chain uses TRBV27 with TRBJ2-1; 7 bases match TRBD1. Germline-derived CDR1 and CDR2 are MNHEY and SMNVEV (reference sequence). CDR3 length equals 12 residues. Trimming cost V 3 bases and J 12 bases; bases outside gene matches: 5. This CDR3 is CASSFGTERQFF. The DNA for the CDR3 is TGTGCCAGCAGTTTTGGGACAGAAAGGCAGTTCTTC.

In this sample, this clone turned up a few times. This chain uses TRBV19 with TRBJ1-1, with a weak D call TRBD1 (5 bases). There are 14 residues in the CDR3. V lost 4 bases, J lost 1 base, and 10 bases lay in between. Germline assignment: CDR1 LNHDA and CDR2 SQIVND (reference sequence). The chain's CDR3 is CASSTGLGNTEAFF. For the CDR3, the DNA is TGTGCCAGTAGTACAGGGTTAGGGAACACTGAAGCTTTCTTT.

In this sample, this clone turned up once. The junction departs from the called germline gene at one end, perhaps through a read error. The chain employs TRBV14 and TRBJ1-2; 8 bases are shared with TRBD1. The CDR3 has 14 amino acids. CDR1 and CDR2 from the germline V gene are SGHDN and FVKESK. CDR3 bases: TGCTGGGCCTGGACAGGGCCGGACAACTATGGCTACACCTTC. This translates into CWAWTGPDNYGYTF.

The chain combines TRBV5-1 with TRBJ2-7; D unclear. Germline V gives CDR1 SGHRS, CDR2 YFSETQ. This CDR3 is 13 amino acids long. The V end was cut by 9 bases, the J end by 7 bases, with 20 bases between. The CDR3, as DNA: TGCGCCATCGTTCTGGGAATATGCCGGGAGCAGTACTTC. As protein: CAIVLGICREQYF. Full variable domain (remainder filled in from reference TRBV5-1 and TRBJ2-7): KAGVTQTPRYLIKTRGQQVTLSCSPISGHRSVSWYQQTPGQGLQFLFEYFSETQRNKGNFPGRFSGRQFSNSRSEMNVSTLELGDSALYLCAIVLGICREQYFGPGTRLTVT.